The table lists the clone carrying this T cell receptor (beta chain) with many counts. Its antigen is unidentified. The data were taken from a study of regulatory T cells in long-lasting Graves disease. Study-wide points: Persistent disease preferred TRBV28, TRBJ1-2 and TRBJ2-5; new disease, TRBV20-1 and TRBJ2-1.

iRepertoire HTBI primers and Arm-PCR of CDR3 regions built TCR beta libraries. TCRdb called the multiplex PCR reads again in MiXCR, with one record for every CDR3 protein. Among about 200,000 distinct CDR3 sequences, less than 20% were seen once, and the ten largest hold approximately 10%. Described time point: newly diagnosed GD, antithyroid drugs for less than 3 months. Construction of the TCR library relied on RNA isolated from PBMCs. CDR1 SEHNR and CDR2 FQNEAQ come from the germline V gene (reference sequence). The CDR3 loop spans 12 amino acids. The germline V and J ends were trimmed by 5 bases and 8 bases, with 12 bases remaining between them. This sample also appeared in a second study, on T cells in Graves' hyperthyroidism and ophthalmopathy. That source notes: Patients were aged 18 to 65, had disease duration under 2 months, and had newly diagnosed hyperthyroidism. Exclusion of a patient resulted from uncontrolled infection, other autoimmune disease, pregnancy or lactation. Initially, a first-round RT-PCR of the TCR CDR3 employed the HTBI primer set.

The material was peripheral blood mononuclear cells (PBMCs), obtained at new diagnosis, from a patient treated with antithyroid drugs. The V call is TRBV7-9, the J call TRBJ1-1, with a tentative D call TRBD1 (6 bases). The TCR comes from a woman aged 25-40 years with Graves disease. CDR3 region: CASSQPTGEAFF. Written as DNA, the CDR3 is TGTGCCAGCAGCCAACCTACAGGGGAAGCTTTCTTT.